This T cell receptor (beta chain) came from a study of blood T cells in healthy people across ages. Across the study: T cells yielded about one barcoded beta molecule per two cells through template switching.

With a J-beta primer mix and a sample-barcoded 5' primer, a second PCR ran about 7 to 12 cycles. TCRdb redid the calling of the 5' RACE reads with MiXCR, one entry per CDR3 protein. The sample lists about 1 million distinct CDR3 sequences; 40% to 45% were seen once. In regard to this clonotype: A junction end diverges from the germline sequence, so it may reflect a read error.

This TCR was recovered from a woman in her fifties or sixties in good health. The sequenced sample consisted of blood.

CDR3 coding DNA: TGTGCCGGCAGCACCGGGACCTACGAGCAGTACTTC. Its translation is CAGSTGTYEQYF. The rearrangement uses TRBV7-9 and TRBJ2-7; the D gene is possibly TRBD2 (5 bases). This CDR3 has 12 residues. The V gene's germline CDR1 is SEHNR and CDR2 FQNEAQ (reference sequence).